Below, one TCR beta chain is given with its context. Its antigen is not known. This record belongs to a study of T cells in Graves' hyperthyroidism and ophthalmopathy. Study-level results: Appearing also in blood were most of the thyroid clonotypes expanded above 0.001.

Hyperthyroidism in the patients, aged 18 to 65, was newly diagnosed and under 2 months in duration. V was clipped by 5 bases and J by 3 bases, with 14 bases between them. Germline V gives CDR1 LNHDA, CDR2 SQIVND (reference sequence). The CDR3 sequence is 14 residues long. The CDR3 regions of TCR beta were amplified from RNA transcripts. TCR CDR3 regions were first amplified by RT-PCR with HTBI primers. TCRdb analysed the multiplex PCR reads with MiXCR anew, one entry per CDR3 protein. The sample holds roughly 580,000 distinct CDR3 sequences, approximately 44% seen once. Sequencing was carried out using peripheral blood or thyroid tissue (not recorded which). This chain joins TRBV19 and TRBJ2-7, with D possibly matching TRBD2 (5 bases). This TCR was recovered from a woman aged 18-29 years with Graves' hyperthyroidism. For the CDR3, the DNA is TGTGCCAGTAGTCCCCAGCGGACGGACTACGAGCAGTACTTC. This translates into CASSPQRTDYEQYF.